This TCR beta chain was recovered during a study of T-cell memory formation after mild COVID-19. Study-level information: TCR clusters were mostly confined to one donor each.

V lost 3 bases to trimming and J lost 9 bases; unmatched junction nucleotides: 6. CDR1 is SGHVS, CDR2 FQNEAQ, per germline. This CDR3 spans 13 amino acids. The 5'RACE method, run with constant-segment primers, produced TCR alpha and TCR beta cDNA libraries (carrying sample barcodes and UMIs). TCRdb reprocessed the 5' RACE reads with MiXCR, giving one entry per CDR3 protein. Of 250,000 to 300,000 distinct CDR3 sequences in the sample, under 20% were seen once. Details on this clonotype: Its antigen is undetermined.

Study-wide points: Clones contracting across day 15 to 85 had a balanced CD4/CD8 profile; later expanding clones leaned CD4+. CM and EM subsets held most contracting CD4+ clones; EMRA held CD8+ ones.

The receptor comes from a man aged 18 to 35 who had mild COVID-19 (a few samples of this study predate the infection). Cell type and time point are not known. The V and J genes are TRBV7-8 and TRBJ1-2; TRBD1 aligns across 8 bases. The sample taken for sequencing was PBMCs or a T cell subset sorted from them (not recorded which). The CDR3 spells CASSLRTGRSYTF. In nucleotides, the CDR3 is TGTGCCAGCAGCTTGAGGACAGGGCGGAGCTACACCTTC.